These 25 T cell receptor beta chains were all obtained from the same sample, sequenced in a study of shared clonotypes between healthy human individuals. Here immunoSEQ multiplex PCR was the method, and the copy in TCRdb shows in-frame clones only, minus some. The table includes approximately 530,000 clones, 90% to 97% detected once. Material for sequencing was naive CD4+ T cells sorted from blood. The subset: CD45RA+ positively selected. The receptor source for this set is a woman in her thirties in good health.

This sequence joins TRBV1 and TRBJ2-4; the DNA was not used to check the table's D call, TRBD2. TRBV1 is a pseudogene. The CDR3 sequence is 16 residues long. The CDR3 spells CTSSQQRTSSKNIQYF. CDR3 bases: TGCACCAGCAGCCAGCAAAGAACTAGCAGTAAAAACATTCAGTACTTC.

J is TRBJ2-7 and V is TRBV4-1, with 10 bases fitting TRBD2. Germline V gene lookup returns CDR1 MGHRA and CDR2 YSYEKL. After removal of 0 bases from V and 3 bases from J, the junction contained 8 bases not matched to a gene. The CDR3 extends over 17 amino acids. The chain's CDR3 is CASSQEVASGRVYEQYF. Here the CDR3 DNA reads TGCGCCAGCAGCCAAGAGGTGGCTAGCGGGAGAGTCTACGAGCAGTACTTC.

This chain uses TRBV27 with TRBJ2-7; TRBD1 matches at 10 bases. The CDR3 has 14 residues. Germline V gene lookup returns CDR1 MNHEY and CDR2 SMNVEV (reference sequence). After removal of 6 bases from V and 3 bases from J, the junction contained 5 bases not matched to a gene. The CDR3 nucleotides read TGTGCCAGCAGCTACCGGGACAGGGGCTACGAGCAGTACTTC. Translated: CASSYRDRGYEQYF.

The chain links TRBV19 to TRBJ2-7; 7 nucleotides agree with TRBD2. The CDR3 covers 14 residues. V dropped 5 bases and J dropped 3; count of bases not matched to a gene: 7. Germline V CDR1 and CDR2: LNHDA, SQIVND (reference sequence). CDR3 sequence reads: CASSGTTSRYEQYF. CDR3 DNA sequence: TGTGCCAGTAGTGGGACTACTTCTCGCTACGAGCAGTACTTC.

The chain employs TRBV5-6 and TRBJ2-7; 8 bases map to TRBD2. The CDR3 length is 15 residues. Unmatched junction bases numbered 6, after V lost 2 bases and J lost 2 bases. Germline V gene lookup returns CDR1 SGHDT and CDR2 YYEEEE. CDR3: CASSFNQLAAYEQYF. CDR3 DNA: TGTGCCAGCAGCTTCAATCAACTAGCGGCCTACGAGCAGTACTTC.

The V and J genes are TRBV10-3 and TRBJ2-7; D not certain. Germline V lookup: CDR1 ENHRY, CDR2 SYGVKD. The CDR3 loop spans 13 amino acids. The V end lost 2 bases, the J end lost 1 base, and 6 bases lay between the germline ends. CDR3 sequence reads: CAISEGPSYEQYF. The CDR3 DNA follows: TGTGCCATCAGTGAGGGACCGTCCTACGAGCAGTACTTC.

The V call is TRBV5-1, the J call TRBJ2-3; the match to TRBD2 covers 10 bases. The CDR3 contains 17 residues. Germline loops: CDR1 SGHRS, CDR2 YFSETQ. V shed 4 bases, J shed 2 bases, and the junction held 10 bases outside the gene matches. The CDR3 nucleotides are TGCGCCAGCAGCCGCGTACTAGCGGGACGAGACACAGATACGCAGTATTTT. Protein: CASSRVLAGRDTDTQYF.

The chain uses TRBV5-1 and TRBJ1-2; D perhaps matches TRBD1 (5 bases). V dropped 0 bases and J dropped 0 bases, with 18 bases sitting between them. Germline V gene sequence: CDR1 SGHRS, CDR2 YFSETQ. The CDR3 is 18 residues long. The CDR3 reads CASSLGGALSTSNYGYTF. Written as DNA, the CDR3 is TGCGCCAGCAGCTTGGGTGGGGCCCTATCCACTTCTAACTATGGCTACACCTTC.

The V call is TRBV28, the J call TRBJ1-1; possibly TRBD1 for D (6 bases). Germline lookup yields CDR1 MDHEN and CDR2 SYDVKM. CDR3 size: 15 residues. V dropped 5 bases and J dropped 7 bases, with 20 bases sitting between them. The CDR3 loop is CASSPPTDRFNEAFF. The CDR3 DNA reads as TGTGCCAGCAGTCCCCCAACGGACAGATTTAATGAAGCTTTCTTT.

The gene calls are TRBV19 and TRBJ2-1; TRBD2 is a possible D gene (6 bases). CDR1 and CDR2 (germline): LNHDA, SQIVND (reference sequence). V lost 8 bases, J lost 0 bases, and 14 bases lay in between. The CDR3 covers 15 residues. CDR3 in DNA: TGTGCCAGTGGGGAGGACTCGAGCTCCTACAATGAGCAGTTCTTC. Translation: CASGEDSSSYNEQFF.

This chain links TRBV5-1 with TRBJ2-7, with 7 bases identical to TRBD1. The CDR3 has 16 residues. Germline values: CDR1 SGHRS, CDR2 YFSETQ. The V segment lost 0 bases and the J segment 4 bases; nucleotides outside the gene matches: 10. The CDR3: CASSLEGAVNVYEQYF. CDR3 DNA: TGCGCCAGCAGCTTGGAGGGGGCGGTCAACGTTTACGAGCAGTACTTC. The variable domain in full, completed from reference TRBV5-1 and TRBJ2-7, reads KAGVTQTPRYLIKTRGQQVTLSCSPISGHRSVSWYQQTPGQGLQFLFEYFSETQRNKGNFPGRFSGRQFSNSRSEMNVSTLELGDSALYLCASSLEGAVNVYEQYFGPGTRLTVT.

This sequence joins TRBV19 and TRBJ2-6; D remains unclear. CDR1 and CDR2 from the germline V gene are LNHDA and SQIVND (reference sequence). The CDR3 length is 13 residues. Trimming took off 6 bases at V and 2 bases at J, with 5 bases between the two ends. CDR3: CASRLPGANVLTF. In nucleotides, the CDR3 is TGTGCCAGTAGACTTCCTGGGGCCAACGTCCTGACTTTC.

CDR3 residues: CASSLRQGGQETQYF. The CDR3 DNA reads as TGTGCCAGCAGCTTGAGGCAGGGGGGGCAAGAGACCCAGTACTTC. This sequence joins TRBV5-4 and TRBJ2-5; D may match TRBD1 or TRBD2 (7 bases each). V shed 1 base and J shed 2 bases, with 12 bases lying between them. The CDR3 has 15 residues. CDR1 is SGHNT, CDR2 YYREEE, per germline (reference sequence).

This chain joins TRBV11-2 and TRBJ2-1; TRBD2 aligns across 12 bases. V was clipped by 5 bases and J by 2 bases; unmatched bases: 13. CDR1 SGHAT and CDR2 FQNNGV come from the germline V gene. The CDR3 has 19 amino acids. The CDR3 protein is CASSNRAKTSGSAYNEQFF. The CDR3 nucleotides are TGTGCCAGCAGCAATAGGGCCAAGACTAGCGGGAGCGCCTACAATGAGCAGTTCTTC.

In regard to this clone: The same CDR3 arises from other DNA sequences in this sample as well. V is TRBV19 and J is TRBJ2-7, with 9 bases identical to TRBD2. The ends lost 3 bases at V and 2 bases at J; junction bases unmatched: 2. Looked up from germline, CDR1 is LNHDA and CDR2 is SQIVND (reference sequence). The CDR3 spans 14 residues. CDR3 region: CASSILAGTYEQYF. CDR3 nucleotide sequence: TGTGCCAGTAGTATCCTAGCGGGAACCTACGAGCAGTACTTC.

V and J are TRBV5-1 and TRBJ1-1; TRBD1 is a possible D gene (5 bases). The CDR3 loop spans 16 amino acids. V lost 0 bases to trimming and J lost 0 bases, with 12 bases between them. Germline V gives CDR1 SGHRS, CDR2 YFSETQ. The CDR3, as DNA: TGCGCCAGCAGCTTGGCCCCAGGGTCACTGAACACTGAAGCTTTCTTT. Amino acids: CASSLAPGSLNTEAFF.

CDR3 residues: CASSEAMREDSQFF. The CDR3 DNA reads as TGTGCCAGCAGTGAAGCGATGCGGGAGGACAGCCAGTTCTTC. The V call is TRBV6-1, the J call TRBJ2-1, with 8 bases matching TRBD2. Looked up from germline, CDR1 is MNHNS and CDR2 is SASEGT. This CDR3 is built from 14 residues. With 0 bases clipped from V and 13 bases from J, the junction kept 8 bases outside the gene matches.

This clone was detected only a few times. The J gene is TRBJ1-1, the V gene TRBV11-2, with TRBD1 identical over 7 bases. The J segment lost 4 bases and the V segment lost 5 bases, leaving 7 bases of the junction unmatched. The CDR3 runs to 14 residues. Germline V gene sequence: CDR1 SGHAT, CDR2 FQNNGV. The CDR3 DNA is TGTGCCAGCAGCAGACCGACAGGGATCACTGAAGCTTTCTTT. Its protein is CASSRPTGITEAFF.

CDR3 sequence reads: CAVQSGGSYEQYF. The CDR3 nucleotides read TGTGCCGTTCAGAGCGGGGGCTCCTACGAGCAGTACTTC. The chain uses TRBV2 and TRBJ2-7; 8 nucleotides align to TRBD2. The CDR3 is 13 residues long. Germline V gives CDR1 SNHLY, CDR2 FYNNEI. Trimming cost V 11 bases and J 0 bases; bases outside gene matches: 6.

The CDR3 DNA reads TGTGCCAGCAGCCAACGAACGGGACAGAACACTGAAGCTTTCTTT. It codes for CASSQRTGQNTEAFF. The chain carries TRBV6-5 and TRBJ1-1; a possible D gene is TRBD1 (6 bases). The CDR3 is made up of 15 amino acids. V gave up 6 bases and J gave up 1 base, with 15 bases separating them. Looked up from germline, CDR1 is MNHEY and CDR2 is SVGAGI.

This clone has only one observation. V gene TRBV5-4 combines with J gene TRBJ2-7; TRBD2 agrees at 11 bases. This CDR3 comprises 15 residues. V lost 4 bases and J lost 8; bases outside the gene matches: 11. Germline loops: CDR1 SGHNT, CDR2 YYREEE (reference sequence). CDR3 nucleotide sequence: TGTGCCAGCAGCCACCCCGGGACTAGCGGCCTGCAGCAGTACTTC. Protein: CASSHPGTSGLQQYF.

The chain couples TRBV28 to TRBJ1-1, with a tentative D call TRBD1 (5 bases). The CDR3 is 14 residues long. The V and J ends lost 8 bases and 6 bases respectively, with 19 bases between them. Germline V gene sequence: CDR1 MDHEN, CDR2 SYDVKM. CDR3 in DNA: TGTGCCAGCCCGGCACGGGGGAAGCTCCCTGAAGCTTTCTTT. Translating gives CASPARGKLPEAFF.

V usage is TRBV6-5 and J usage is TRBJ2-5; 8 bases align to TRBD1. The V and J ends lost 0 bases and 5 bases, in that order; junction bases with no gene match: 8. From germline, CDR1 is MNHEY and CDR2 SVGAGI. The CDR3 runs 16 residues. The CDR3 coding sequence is TGTGCCAGCAGTTACTCCCCGGACAGGGCGGACGAGACCCAGTACTTC. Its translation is CASSYSPDRADETQYF.

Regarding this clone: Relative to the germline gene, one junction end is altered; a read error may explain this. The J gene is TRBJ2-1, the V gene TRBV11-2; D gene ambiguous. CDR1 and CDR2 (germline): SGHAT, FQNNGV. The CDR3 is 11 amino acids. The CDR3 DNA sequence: TGTGCCAGCAGTTCCGCTTACCTCTTAATCTTC. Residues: CASSSAYLLIF.

The CDR3 DNA reads TGTGCCAGCGAGGGACAGGGAGAATTTCAGCCCCAGCATTTT. Translated, it gives CASEGQGEFQPQHF. V usage is TRBV19 and J usage is TRBJ1-5, with 9 positions matching TRBD1. With 9 bases clipped from V and 6 bases from J, the junction kept 9 bases outside the gene matches. This CDR3 comprises 14 residues. Germline CDR1 and CDR2: LNHDA and SQIVND (reference sequence).